This T cell receptor (beta chain) emerged from a study of CD8 T cells in Susac syndrome. Overall study findings and caveats: The study acknowledged a relatively small number of individuals in its TCR sequencing and HLA analysis.

Negative isolation yielded CD8+ and CD4+ T cells; FACS enriched TEMRA cells. With random hexamers, roughly 0.45 to 1 ug RNA was reverse transcribed. By means of immunoSEQ multiplex PCR, TCR beta CDR3 spanning 54 Vbeta and 13 Jbeta underwent amplification. Using its own MiXCR run on the immunoSEQ multiplex PCR reads, TCRdb lists one record per CDR3 protein. The sample has more than 200,000 distinct CDR3 sequences; 90% to 95% are singletons. About this clonotype: The antigen is not known. Sequence at one end of the junction differs from germline and may be a read error.

Sequenced: CD4+ T cells from PBMCs. The receptor comes from a human donor with multiple sclerosis.

This chain's CDR3 is CASRQTGTGGYGQYF. The CDR3 DNA is TGTGCCAGCAGACAGACCGGGACAGGGGGCTACGGGCAGTACTTC. V is TRBV25-1 and J is TRBJ2-7, with TRBD1 matching over 12 bases. Looked up from germline, CDR1 is MGHDK and CDR2 is SYGVNS. The CDR3 is 15 residues long.